The clone carrying this T cell receptor gamma chain was observed many times. The amino acid sequence in TCRdb belongs to a much larger clone and departs from this DNA's translation at residue 12, likely a sequencing read error; the sequence shown is translated from the DNA. TCRdb ran CATT on the multiplex PCR reads. This sample has some 30,000 gamma-chain clones; approximately 1.4% occur once, and the top ten carry 19%. This entry belongs to a study of γδ T cells in repeated Plasmodium falciparum infection. On the study more broadly: The natural-infection arm compared Malian children under seasonal malaria with matched Australian children. Samples were taken at baseline, before some infections, and 21 days after each.

The germline V gene encodes CDR1 GITISATS and CDR2 ISYDGTV (reference sequence). CDR3 length: 14 amino acids. Gammadelta T cells were flow-sorted from PBMC into Vgamma9/Vdelta2+ and Vdelta2-negative populations for bulk analysis. For the V gene the call is TRGV9; the J gene has no call. The sequencing sample was made of gamma-delta T cells from blood. The source of this sequence is a pool of human donors (malaria-infected and uninfected, not separated). The CDR3 region has the DNA TGTGCCTTGTGGGAGTACCCGAATTATTATAAGAGACTCTTT. This gives the protein CALWEYPNYYKRLF.